This note documents a single T cell receptor beta chain sequence. The data were taken from a study of CD8 T cells in Susac syndrome. The RNA input was 0.5 to 1 ug, and it was reverse transcribed with random hexamers. Across 54 Vbeta and 13 Jbeta, TCR beta CDR3 was amplified with immunoSEQ multiplex PCR. TCRdb fed the immunoSEQ multiplex PCR reads into MiXCR, producing one record per CDR3 protein. The table shows about 200,000 distinct CDR3 sequences, with 85% to 95% occurring only once. Matched for age and sex, the controls were healthy donors. The material sequenced was CD4+ T cells from PBMCs. The clonotype comes from a human donor in good health.

The CDR3 is CSASQGPEQFF. The CDR3 nucleotides are TGCAGTGCTAGTCAAGGTCCTGAGCAGTTCTTC. This chain uses TRBV20-1 with TRBJ2-1, with no clear D. V lost 3 bases and J 9 bases, leaving 9 bases between the germline ends. Per the germline V gene, CDR1 is DFQATT and CDR2 is SNEGSKA (reference sequence). The CDR3 extends over 11 amino acids.